One sample yielded the 27 T cell receptor beta chains listed below, sequenced in a study of blood T cell repertoires in COVID-19. Sequencing used immunoSEQ multiplex PCR; TCRdb keeps in-frame clones, though not all of them. The table includes 200,000 to 250,000 clones, around nine tenths detected once. Material for sequencing was peripheral blood. The receptors stem from a woman in her thirties or forties who had recovered from COVID-19.

This clone appeared a single time. This chain joins TRBV7-2 and TRBJ2-5; 11 bases align to TRBD2. CDR3 length: 17 residues. Trimming at V came to 5 bases and at J to 4 bases, leaving 12 bases not matched to a gene. Germline V lookup: CDR1 SGHTA, CDR2 FQGNSA. CDR3 sequence (DNA): TGTGCCAGCAGCCCCCCGGGACTAGCGGCGCGGGGAGAGACCCAGTACTTC. Translating gives CASSPPGLAARGETQYF. The full variable domain, in which reference TRBV7-2 and TRBJ2-5 provide the parts outside the CDR3, is GAGVSQSPSNKVTEKGKDVELRCDPISGHTALYWYRQSLGQGLEFLIYFQGNSAPDKSGLPSDRFSAERTGGSVSTLTIQRTQQEDSAVYLCASSPPGLAARGETQYFGPGTRLLVL.

J is TRBJ2-5 and V is TRBV9; possibly TRBD2 for D (7 bases). CDR3 length equals 14 residues. The germline V gene encodes CDR1 SGDLS and CDR2 YYNGEE. V was pared by 0 bases and J by 5 bases, with 11 bases between. The chain's CDR3 is CASSVDGGGETQYF. CDR3 bases: TGTGCCAGCAGCGTAGATGGCGGGGGCGAGACCCAGTACTTC.

This chain's CDR3 is CASSPIGEKLTDTQYF. In DNA, the CDR3 is TGCGCCAGCAGCCCCATCGGAGAGAAGTTAACAGATACGCAGTATTTT. V gene TRBV5-1 combines with J gene TRBJ2-3; D call uncertain. Trimming shortened V by 4 bases and J by 3 bases, and 18 bases separated the two germline ends. CDR1 is SGHRS and CDR2 is YFSETQ in the germline V gene. This CDR3 comprises 16 residues.

CDR3 loop: CASSIPTVLLEAFF. Written as DNA, the CDR3 is TGTGCCAGCAGCATACCGACAGTTTTACTTGAAGCTTTCTTT. This chain connects TRBV7-9 to TRBJ1-1, with D maybe TRBD1 (5 bases). The CDR3 runs 14 residues. CDR1 SEHNR and CDR2 FQNEAQ come from the germline V gene (reference sequence). V lost 5 bases, J lost 7 bases, and 17 bases lay in between.

This chain links TRBV5-3 with TRBJ2-5, with D maybe TRBD1 (6 bases). TRBV5-3 is classed as an ORF, of uncertain function. V shed 4 bases and J shed 0 bases, with 19 bases lying between them. CDR3 length: 17 amino acids. The CDR3 here is CARSLGTTSGNQETQYF. In DNA, the CDR3 is TGTGCCAGAAGCCTCGGGACAACTTCGGGTAACCAAGAGACCCAGTACTTC.

This clone was detected once. The genes are TRBV7-8 and TRBJ1-5; D remains unclear. The CDR3 sequence is 12 residues long. Germline CDR1 reads SGHVS; CDR2 reads FQNEAQ. V was cut by 0 bases and J by 15 bases, with 12 bases left in between. The CDR3, as DNA: TGTGCCAGCAGCTTAGCCGCAGGTTCCTTGCATTTT. It translates to CASSLAAGSLHF. The full variable domain, rest sourced from reference TRBV7-8 and TRBJ1-5, is GAGVSQSPRYKVAKRGQDVALRCDPISGHVSLFWYQQALGQGPEFLTYFQNEAQLDKSGLPSDRFFAERPEGSVSTLKIQRTQQEDSAVYLCASSLAAGSLHFGDGTRLSIL.

The chain couples TRBV7-9 to TRBJ2-3; 10 bases fit TRBD2. In germline, CDR1 is SEHNR, CDR2 FQNEAQ (reference sequence). After removal of 5 bases from V and 5 bases from J, the junction contained 7 bases not matched to a gene. This CDR3 has 15 amino acids. This CDR3 is CASSLTSGKVDTQYF. CDR3 coding DNA: TGTGCCAGCAGCCTTACTAGCGGGAAGGTAGATACGCAGTATTTT.

The chain has TRBV28 and TRBJ1-4, with D possibly TRBD1 on 6 matching bases. Trimming left V 3 bases short and J 4 bases short, with 12 bases between. Germline lookup yields CDR1 MDHEN and CDR2 SYDVKM. This CDR3 is 15 amino acids long. The CDR3 is CASSFPGARNEKLFF. The CDR3 nucleotides are TGTGCCAGCAGTTTCCCAGGGGCCCGTAATGAAAAACTGTTTTTT.

This rearrangement joins TRBV6-2 or TRBV6-3 to TRBJ1-2; TRBD1 aligns across 7 bases. The CDR3 extends over 15 amino acids. With V trimmed by 5 bases and J by 4 bases, 10 bases remained unmatched. CDR1 is MNHEY and CDR2 is SVGEGT in the germline V gene. The DNA for the CDR3 is TGTGCCAGCAGTGGAGGGGGCGCAGGGCCCTATGGCTACACCTTC. This codes for CASSGGGAGPYGYTF.

The V and J genes are TRBV20-1 and TRBJ2-5; D not certain. The CDR3 has 17 residues. The V end lost 3 bases, the J end lost 0 bases, and 20 bases lay between the germline ends. CDR1 is DFQATT, CDR2 SNEGSKA, per germline (reference sequence). The CDR3: CSASGVWAGTYQETQYF. In DNA, the CDR3 is TGCAGTGCTAGTGGGGTGTGGGCAGGTACCTACCAAGAGACCCAGTACTTC.

In its sample, this clone was seen once. The chain carries TRBV10-3 and TRBJ2-1; a possible D gene is TRBD1 (6 bases). CDR3 length equals 15 residues. V gave up 0 bases and J gave up 1 base, with 7 bases separating them. Per germline, CDR1 ENHRY and CDR2 SYGVKD. CDR3 nucleotides: TGTGCCATCAGTGAGTCACAGGGTTCCTACAATGAGCAGTTCTTC. Translating gives CAISESQGSYNEQFF.

The chain combines TRBV30 with TRBJ1-5; D is possibly TRBD1 (5 bases). CDR3 length: 15 residues. The germline gives CDR1 GTSNPN, CDR2 SVGIG (reference sequence). V gave up 0 bases and J gave up 2 bases, with 11 bases separating them. CDR3 in amino acids: CAWSVGGKGNQPQHF. As DNA, the CDR3 is TGTGCCTGGAGTGTGGGGGGGAAAGGCAATCAGCCCCAGCATTTT.

This clone was recorded only once. The chain uses TRBV28 and TRBJ1-2; the match to TRBD1 covers 9 bases. The V gene's germline CDR1 is MDHEN and CDR2 SYDVKM. Trimming took 5 bases from V and 5 from J; bases not matched to a gene: 9. This CDR3 comprises 15 residues. The DNA of the CDR3 is TGTGCCAGCAGTGAAAACCTACAGGGGGCGTATGGCTACACCTTC. Its protein is CASSENLQGAYGYTF.

The V gene is TRBV5-4, the J gene TRBJ2-1; 8 bases agree with TRBD1. J was trimmed by 4 bases and V by 0 bases; bases with no gene match: 3. This CDR3 is built from 15 residues. The germline V gene encodes CDR1 SGHNT and CDR2 YYREEE (reference sequence). The CDR3 bases are TGTGCCAGCAGCTTGGTGGGACAGGTATACAATGAGCAGTTCTTC. Amino acids: CASSLVGQVYNEQFF.

The chain recombines TRBV7-9 with TRBJ2-7; 10 bases are shared with TRBD2. The trim removed 3 bases at V and 4 bases at J, leaving 0 bases unmatched. CDR3 length equals 13 residues. The germline V gene encodes CDR1 SEHNR and CDR2 FQNEAQ (reference sequence). The CDR3 DNA is TGTGCCAGCAGCTTTAGCGGGGGGTACGAGCAGTACTTC. This gives the protein CASSFSGGYEQYF. Using reference TRBV7-9 and TRBJ2-7 for the parts outside the CDR3, the full variable domain is DTGVSQNPRHKITKRGQNVTFRCDPISEHNRLYWYRQTLGQGPEFLTYFQNEAQLEKSRLLSDRFSAERPKGSFSTLEIQRTEQGDSAMYLCASSFSGGYEQYFGPGTRLTVT.

This chain links TRBV5-1 with TRBJ2-1; D is unclear. CDR3 length: 15 amino acids. V gave up 2 bases and J gave up 0 bases, with 9 bases separating them. The germline CDR1 and CDR2 sequences are SGHRS and YFSETQ. CDR3 residues: CASSLLSDSYNEQFF. The CDR3 region has the DNA TGCGCCAGCAGCTTACTGAGTGACTCCTACAATGAGCAGTTCTTC.

The gene calls are TRBV7-9 and TRBJ1-4; 7 nucleotides agree with TRBD1. CDR3 length: 15 residues. The J segment lost 7 bases and the V segment lost 5 bases, leaving 10 bases of the junction unmatched. The germline CDR1 and CDR2 sequences are SEHNR and FQNEAQ (reference sequence). This chain's CDR3 is CASSPGGRQSEKLFF. The CDR3 nucleotides are TGTGCCAGCAGCCCAGGGGGGCGCCAAAGTGAAAAACTGTTTTTT.

This rearrangement joins TRBV11-2 to TRBJ2-1, with 8 bases aligning to TRBD1. Germline values: CDR1 SGHAT, CDR2 FQNNGV. The V segment lost 4 bases and the J segment 6 bases; nucleotides outside the gene matches: 8. The CDR3 is 15 amino acids. The CDR3 sequence: CASSSMDRVGNEQFF. The CDR3, as DNA: TGTGCCAGCAGCTCAATGGACAGGGTAGGCAATGAGCAGTTCTTC.

This chain links TRBV6-6 with TRBJ2-7, with 9 bases that match TRBD1. Germline values: CDR1 MNHNY, CDR2 SVGAGI (reference sequence). Trimming removed 6 bases from V and 6 bases from J; junction bases left unmatched: 12. This CDR3 is 15 amino acids long. The CDR3 loop is CASRSGPGQGGEQYF. For the CDR3, the DNA is TGTGCCAGCAGGTCAGGGCCGGGACAGGGAGGCGAGCAGTACTTC.

The rearrangement links TRBV18 to TRBJ2-2; TRBD1 agrees at 9 bases. Germline loops: CDR1 KGHSH, CDR2 LQKENI. CDR3 size: 16 residues. J was trimmed by 6 bases and V by 4 bases; bases with no gene match: 9. The CDR3 spells CASSRDGTGFAGELFF. CDR3 sequence (DNA): TGTGCCAGCTCACGAGACGGGACAGGGTTCGCCGGGGAGCTGTTTTTT.

V is TRBV10-3 and J is TRBJ2-2; the match to TRBD1 covers 9 bases. There are 15 residues in the CDR3. The V segment lost 5 bases and the J segment 4 bases; nucleotides outside the gene matches: 5. CDR1 ENHRY and CDR2 SYGVKD come from the germline V gene. CDR3 coding DNA: TGTGCCATCAGTTGGGACAGGGAGGGCACCGGGGAGCTGTTTTTT. Translation: CAISWDREGTGELFF.

This chain joins TRBV23-1 and TRBJ1-2; no definite D call. TRBV23-1 is identified as an open reading frame with a role that is uncertain. The CDR3 contains 12 residues. The V and J ends lost 4 bases and 8 bases respectively, with 11 bases between them. The CDR3 here is CASSPQRWGYTF. The CDR3 DNA reads as TGCGCCAGCAGTCCTCAGCGTTGGGGCTACACCTTC.

The chain couples TRBV29-1 to TRBJ1-5, with D perhaps matching TRBD1 (6 bases). The germline V and J ends were trimmed by 6 bases and 3 bases, with 15 bases remaining between them. This CDR3 is built from 14 residues. Germline V CDR1 and CDR2: SQVTM, ANQGSEA. The CDR3 coding sequence is TGCAGCGTGCAACCGGACAGCCTCAATCAGCCCCAGCATTTT. Encoded protein: CSVQPDSLNQPQHF.

V and J are TRBV2 and TRBJ2-6; D gene uncertain. Germline CDR1 and CDR2: SNHLY and FYNNEI. V was pared by 2 bases and J by 0 bases, with 8 bases between. The CDR3 is 16 residues long. CDR3: CASSELASSGANVLTF. CDR3 DNA: TGTGCCAGCAGTGAACTCGCCAGCTCTGGGGCCAACGTCCTGACTTTC.

The rearrangement uses TRBV12-3 or TRBV12-4 and TRBJ1-1, with TRBD1 as a possible D gene (5 bases). This CDR3 is built from 13 residues. V lost 10 bases and J lost 5, with 17 bases in between. CDR3 coding DNA: TGTGCCACCAACCGGAGGGGAAGGACTGAAGCTTTCTTT. Translation: CATNRRGRTEAFF.

The V call is TRBV18, the J call TRBJ1-5; D gene unclear. Germline CDR1 is KGHSH and CDR2 is LQKENI. With 3 bases removed from V and 14 bases from J, the gap between germline ends came to 8 bases. This CDR3 contains 10 residues. DNA for the CDR3: TGTGCCAGCTCACCCTCTTCCGAGCATTTT. Translating it yields CASSPSSEHF.

The sample holds one count of this clone. The chain recombines TRBV19 with TRBJ1-2; 9 bases match TRBD1. CDR3 size: 16 residues. V lost 3 bases and J lost 2; bases outside the gene matches: 7. CDR1 LNHDA and CDR2 SQIVND come from the germline V gene (reference sequence). CDR3 nucleotide sequence: TGTGCCAGTAGTATCGGTTGGGACAGGGTAAACTATGGCTACACCTTC. Translation gives CASSIGWDRVNYGYTF.